A selection of T cell receptor beta chains follows, all from one sample in a study of cytomegalovirus exposure and HLA in healthy donors. Produced via immunoSEQ multiplex PCR; TCRdb's table is partial and in-frame only. The sample lists 150,000 to 200,000 clones; about three quarters were seen once. Sequenced: PBMCs. The receptors come from a man aged 30 to 39 in good health and CMV-seropositive. The CDR3 runs from the conserved cysteine through the conserved F or W. A D gene is named only where the DNA matches it firmly. The size field is filled for only some rows; it gives once, few, many or a size class.

v_gene	d_gene	len	abundance	j_gene	CDR3nt	CDR3aa
TRBV18	TRBD1	14	.	TRBJ2-1	TGTGCCAGCTCCACCGGGACAGGGGGCAATGAGCAGTTCTTC	CASSTGTGGNEQFF
TRBV5-1	TRBD1	16	once	TRBJ2-2	TGCGCCAGCAGCTTGGGGGACAGGGGGAACACCGGGGAGCTGTTTTTT	CASSLGDRGNTGELFF
TRBV5-1	TRBD1	17	.	TRBJ1-3	TGCGCCAGCAGCGTGGACGACAGGGTTTACTCTGGAAACACCATATATTTT	CASSVDDRVYSGNTIYF
TRBV9	TRBD2	17	.	TRBJ2-1	TGTGCCAGCAGCACGGGACTAGCGGGGCTCACCTACAATGAGCAGTTCTTC	CASSTGLAGLTYNEQFF
TRBV5-4	.	16	.	TRBJ1-3	TGTGCCAGCAGCCCGGACTCCGGGTCGCGGGGAAACACCATATATTTT	CASSPDSGSRGNTIYF
TRBV19	.	14	.	TRBJ2-1	TGTGCCAGTAACCTCGGCGGGCCAAGCAATGAGCAGTTCTTC	CASNLGGPSNEQFF
TRBV5-1	TRBD2	15	.	TRBJ2-5	TGCGCCAGCAGCTTGGCGGGGGGACTGGGAGAGACCCAGTACTTC	CASSLAGGLGETQYF
TRBV11-3	TRBD1	15	.	TRBJ2-1	TGTGCCAGCAGTCGCCCGGACAGGGTCGTCAATGAGCAGTTCTTC	CASSRPDRVVNEQFF
TRBV25-1	TRBD2	18	.	TRBJ2-1	TGTGCCAGCAGTGATCCCCCTCCTCTAGCGGGAGGGCCCTATGAGCAGTTCTTC	CASSDPPPLAGGPYEQFF
TRBV19	TRBD1	13	.	TRBJ2-7	TGTGCCAGTAAGGACAGGGTTGGCTACGAGCAGTACTTC	CASKDRVGYEQYF
TRBV11-2	.	13	.	TRBJ1-1	TGTGCCAGCAGCTTGACAGACTTGGTTGAAGCTTTCTTT	CASSLTDLVEAFF
TRBV30	TRBD2	14	.	TRBJ2-7	TGTGCCTGGGGAGCGGGGCAGGTGGCCCTCGAGCAGTACTTC	CAWGAGQVALEQYF
TRBV30	.	12	.	TRBJ2-2	TGTGCCTGGTCCCGCGGTTCGGGGGAGCTGTTTTTT	CAWSRGSGELFF
TRBV5-1	.	15	.	TRBJ2-7	TGCGCCAGCAGCTACCAACTAGCCGAGGGAGCCGAGCAGTACTTC	CASSYQLAEGAEQYF
TRBV5-4	.	13	.	TRBJ2-5	TGTGCCAGCAGCTTGGCCCTGGCAGAGACCCAGTACTTC	CASSLALAETQYF
TRBV10-3	TRBD1	13	.	TRBJ2-7	TGTGCCACCGTGGGGACAGGGCCCTACGAGCAGTACTTC	CATVGTGPYEQYF
TRBV5-1	.	14	.	TRBJ2-2	TGCGCCAGCAGCCCTCTCCGGGACACCGGGGAGCTGTTTTTT	CASSPLRDTGELFF
TRBV6-5	.	14	.	TRBJ1-3	TGTGCCAGCAGTTACGGCAGCTCTGGAAACACCATATATTTT	CASSYGSSGNTIYF
TRBV5-1	TRBD1	18	.	TRBJ2-7	TGCGCCAGCAGCCTAGCCGGGACAGGGAGACAATCTTCATACGAGCAGTACTTC	CASSLAGTGRQSSYEQYF
TRBV7-9	.	15	.	TRBJ1-1	TGTTCCAGCAGCCAGGCTAACAGGCAGAACACTGAAGCTTTCTTT	CSSSQANRQNTEAFF
TRBV27	.	11	.	TRBJ2-1	TGTGCCAGCAGCGTCTACAATGAGCAGTTCTTC	CASSVYNEQFF
TRBV5-1	TRBD1	13	.	TRBJ1-2	TGCGCCAGCAGGAGGGGGCAGTCCTATGGCTACACCTTC	CASRRGQSYGYTF
TRBV2	.	15	.	TRBJ1-2	TGTGCCAGCGATCTATCAGGGATTGGTAACTATGGCTACACCTTC	CASDLSGIGNYGYTF